This T cell receptor (beta chain) was recovered during a study of cytomegalovirus exposure and HLA in healthy donors. Study observations and caveats: Through in vitro validation, a few CMV-associated chains were shown to be specific for CMV antigens. High specificity and sensitivity for cytomegalovirus status were reported for the classifier.

V shed 5 bases and J shed 2 bases, with 7 bases lying between them. Germline CDR1 is SNHLY and CDR2 is FYNNEI. This CDR3 contains 12 residues. 13 Jbeta primers and 60 Vbeta primers were used for the PCR. TCRdb keeps only in-frame clones here, not all; method: immunoSEQ multiplex PCR. The sample shows 200,000 to 250,000 clones, over 70% of them seen only once. To note about this clone: Antigen unknown.

This rearrangement joins TRBV2 to TRBJ2-7; unclear D gene. The sequence came from a woman aged 55-69 years in good health and CMV-seropositive. The sequenced sample was PBMCs. The CDR3 region is CASSLPPYEQYF. As DNA, the CDR3 is TGTGCCAGCAGTCTCCCCCCCTACGAGCAGTACTTC. The full variable domain, rest sourced from reference TRBV2 and TRBJ2-7, is EPEVTQTPSHQVTQMGQEVILRCVPISNHLYFYWYRQILGQKVEFLVSFYNNEISEKSEIFDDQFSVERPDGSNFTLKIRSTKLEDSAMYFCASSLPPYEQYFGPGTRLTVT.